Listed here are 11 T cell receptor beta chains from one sample, sequenced in a study of immune evolution from preneoplasia to lung adenocarcinoma. Assay: immunoSEQ multiplex PCR; the TCRdb copy retains only in-frame clones and omits some. Among thousands of clones, around four fifths were seen once, and the ten largest hold more than 3%. The sample taken for sequencing was FFPE adjacent normal lung tissue. These TCRs come from a person aged 65-85 years with lung adenocarcinoma.

CDR3 coding DNA: TGCGCCAGCAGCCAAGATATCAATCAGCCCCAGCATTTT. Translated, it gives CASSQDINQPQHF. The V and J genes are TRBV4-1 and TRBJ1-5; D is uncertain. The CDR3 is 13 amino acids. Germline values: CDR1 MGHRA, CDR2 YSYEKL. Trimming left V 0 bases short and J 3 bases short, with 3 bases between.

The rearrangement links TRBV5-1 to TRBJ2-1; D is uncertain. Trimming took 3 bases from V and 15 from J, leaving 13 bases between them. The germline V gene has CDR1 SGHRS and CDR2 YFSETQ. There are 11 residues in the CDR3. Here the CDR3 reads CASSSASFRFF. The CDR3 DNA reads TGCGCCAGCAGCTCCGCTTCCTTCCGGTTCTTC.

This rearrangement joins TRBV7-2 to TRBJ2-7; 11 bases match TRBD1. J was trimmed by 3 bases and V by 4 bases; bases with no gene match: 5. Germline V gene sequence: CDR1 SGHTA, CDR2 FQGNSA. This CDR3 spans 15 amino acids. The CDR3 here is CASSWDRGKNYEQYF. Written as DNA, the CDR3 is TGTGCCAGCAGCTGGGACAGGGGGAAGAACTACGAGCAGTACTTC.

The chain is built from TRBV6-5 and TRBJ1-4; TRBD1 matches 11 bases. Trimming at V came to 6 bases and at J to 7 bases, leaving 4 bases not matched to a gene. Germline V lookup: CDR1 MNHEY, CDR2 SVGAGI. The CDR3 is made up of 14 amino acids. This CDR3 is CASRLGQGAEKLFF. As DNA, the CDR3 is TGTGCCAGCAGACTCGGACAGGGGGCTGAAAAACTGTTTTTT.

Worth noting for this clone: At one end, the junction sequence differs from germline, possibly due to a read error. The gene calls are TRBV2 and TRBJ2-7, with 8 bases lining up with TRBD1. This CDR3 has 13 amino acids. Looked up from germline, CDR1 is SNHLY and CDR2 is FYNNEI. The CDR3 bases are TGTGCCAGCAAGGGACAGGTCTCCTACGAGCAATACTTC. This encodes CASKGQVSYEQYF.

This clone was detected only a few times. V is TRBV7-9 and J is TRBJ2-5, with TRBD1 identical over 9 bases. J was trimmed by 4 bases and V by 3 bases; bases with no gene match: 6. CDR1 and CDR2 (germline): SEHNR, FQNEAQ (reference sequence). The CDR3 is 15 amino acids. CDR3 in DNA: TGTGCCAGCAGCTTGGGACAGGGATATAGAGAGACCCAGTACTTC. Translation gives CASSLGQGYRETQYF.

The chain recombines TRBV4-1 with TRBJ2-5; D not resolved. Trimming left V 4 bases short and J 5 bases short, with 11 bases between. Germline CDR1 is MGHRA and CDR2 is YSYEKL. The CDR3 covers 13 residues. CDR3 sequence reads: CASSRSDRETQYF. The CDR3 nucleotides read TGCGCCAGCAGCCGGAGCGATCGGGAGACCCAGTACTTC.

J is TRBJ2-1 and V is TRBV27, with D possibly matching TRBD1 (5 bases). The CDR3 runs to 14 residues. V lost 1 base to trimming and J lost 5 bases, with 9 bases between them. Germline loops: CDR1 MNHEY, CDR2 SMNVEV (reference sequence). CDR3 in DNA: TGTGCCAGCAGTTTATTCGGCAGGGACAATGAGCAGTTCTTC. This encodes CASSLFGRDNEQFF.

The rearrangement links TRBV6-6 to TRBJ2-2; D is ambiguous. Between the trimmed V and J ends, which lost 6 bases and 5 bases, there was a span of 7 bases. Germline V CDR1 and CDR2: MNHNY, SVGAGI (reference sequence). This CDR3 comprises 12 residues. CDR3 nucleotide sequence: TGTGCCAGCAGCCTTGGGACCGGGGAGCTGTTTTTT. It codes for CASSLGTGELFF.

This chain uses TRBV6-6 with TRBJ2-7; possibly TRBD1 or TRBD2 for D (5 bases each). Germline V gives CDR1 MNHNY, CDR2 SVGAGI (reference sequence). V was shortened by 4 bases and J by 3 bases, with 16 bases between the two germline ends. CDR3 length equals 15 residues. CDR3 bases: TGTGCCAGCAGTTTCGGGGCTAGCAAGCACTACGAGCAGTACTTC. Translation: CASSFGASKHYEQYF.

J is TRBJ1-1 and V is TRBV25-1, with D perhaps TRBD1 (5 bases). Germline V gene lookup returns CDR1 MGHDK and CDR2 SYGVNS. The CDR3 spans 15 residues. V was clipped by 6 bases and J by 0 bases, with 14 bases between them. CDR3 nucleotides: TGTGCCAGCAGAACCCGGGACTCCTTGAACACTGAAGCTTTCTTT. Encoded protein: CASRTRDSLNTEAFF.